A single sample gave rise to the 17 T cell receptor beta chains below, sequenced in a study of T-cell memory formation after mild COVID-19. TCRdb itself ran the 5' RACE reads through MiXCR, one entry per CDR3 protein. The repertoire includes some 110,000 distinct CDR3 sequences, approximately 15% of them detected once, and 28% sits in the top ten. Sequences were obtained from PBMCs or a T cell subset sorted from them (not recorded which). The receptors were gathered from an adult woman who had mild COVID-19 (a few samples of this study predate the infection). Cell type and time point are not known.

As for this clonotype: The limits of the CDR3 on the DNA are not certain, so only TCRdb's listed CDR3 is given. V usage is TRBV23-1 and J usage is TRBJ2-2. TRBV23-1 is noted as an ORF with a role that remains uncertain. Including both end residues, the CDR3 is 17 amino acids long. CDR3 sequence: CASSHPPGLRTPGSCFF.

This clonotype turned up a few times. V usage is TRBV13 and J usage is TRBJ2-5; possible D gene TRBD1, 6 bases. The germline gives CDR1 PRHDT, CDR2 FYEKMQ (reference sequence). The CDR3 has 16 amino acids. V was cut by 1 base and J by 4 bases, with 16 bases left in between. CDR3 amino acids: CASSLAVLGAGETQYF. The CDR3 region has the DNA TGTGCCAGCAGCTTAGCGGTTTTGGGGGCCGGAGAGACCCAGTACTTC.

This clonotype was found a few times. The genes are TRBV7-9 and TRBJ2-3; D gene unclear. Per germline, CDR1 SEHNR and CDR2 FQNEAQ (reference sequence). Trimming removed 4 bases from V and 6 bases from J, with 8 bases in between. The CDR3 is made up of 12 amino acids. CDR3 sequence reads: CASSYPWDTQYF. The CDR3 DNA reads TGTGCCAGCAGCTATCCGTGGGATACGCAGTATTTT.

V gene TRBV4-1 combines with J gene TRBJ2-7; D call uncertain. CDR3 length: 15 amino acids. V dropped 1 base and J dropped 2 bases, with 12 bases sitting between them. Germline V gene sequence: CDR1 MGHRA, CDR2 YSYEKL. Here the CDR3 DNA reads TGCGCCAGCAGCCAAGCCCGACCTGGAACCTACGAGCAGTACTTC. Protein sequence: CASSQARPGTYEQYF.

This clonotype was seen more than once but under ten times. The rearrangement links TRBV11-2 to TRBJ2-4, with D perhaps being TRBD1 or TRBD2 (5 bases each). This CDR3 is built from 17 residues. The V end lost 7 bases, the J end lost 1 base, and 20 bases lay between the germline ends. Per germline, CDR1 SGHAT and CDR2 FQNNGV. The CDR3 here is CASTPSRGSTAKNIQYF. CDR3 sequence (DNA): TGTGCCAGCACCCCGTCGAGGGGATCAACGGCCAAAAACATTCAGTACTTC.

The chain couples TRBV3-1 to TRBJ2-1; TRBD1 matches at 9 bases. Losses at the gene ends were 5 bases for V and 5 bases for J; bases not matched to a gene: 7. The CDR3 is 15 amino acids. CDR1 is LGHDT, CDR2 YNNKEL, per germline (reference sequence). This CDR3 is CASSSWGQGDNEQFF. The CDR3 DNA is TGTGCCAGCAGCTCCTGGGGACAGGGCGACAATGAGCAGTTCTTC.

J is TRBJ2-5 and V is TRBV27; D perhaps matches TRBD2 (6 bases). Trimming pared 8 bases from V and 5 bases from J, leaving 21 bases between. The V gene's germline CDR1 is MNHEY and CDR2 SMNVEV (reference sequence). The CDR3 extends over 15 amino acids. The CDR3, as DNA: TGTGCCAGCGCCTCGGGACTCAGGTCGCCCGAGACCCAGTACTTC. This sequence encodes CASASGLRSPETQYF.

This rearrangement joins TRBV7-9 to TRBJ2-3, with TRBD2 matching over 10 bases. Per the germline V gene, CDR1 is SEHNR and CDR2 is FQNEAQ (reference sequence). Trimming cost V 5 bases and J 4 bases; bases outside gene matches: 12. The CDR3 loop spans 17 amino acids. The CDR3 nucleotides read TGTGCCAGCAGCGACCGGACTAGCGGAGGTTGGGCAGATACGCAGTATTTT. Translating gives CASSDRTSGGWADTQYF.

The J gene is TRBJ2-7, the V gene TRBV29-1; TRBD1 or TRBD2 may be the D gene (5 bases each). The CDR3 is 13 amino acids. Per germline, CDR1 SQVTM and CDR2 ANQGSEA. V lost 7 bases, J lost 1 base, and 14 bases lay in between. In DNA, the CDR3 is TGCAGCGCACAGGACTCTTCTTCCTACGAGCAGTACTTC. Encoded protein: CSAQDSSSYEQYF.

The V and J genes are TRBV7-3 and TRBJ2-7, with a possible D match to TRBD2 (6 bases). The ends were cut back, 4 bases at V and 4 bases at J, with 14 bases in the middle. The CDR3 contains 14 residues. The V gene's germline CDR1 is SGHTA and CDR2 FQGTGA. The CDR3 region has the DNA TGTGCCAGCAGCTATCCTTTGGCGGGGTACGAGCAGTACTTC. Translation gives CASSYPLAGYEQYF. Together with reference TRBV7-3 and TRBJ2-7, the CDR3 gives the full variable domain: GAGVSQTPSNKVTEKGKYVELRCDPISGHTALYWYRQSLGQGPEFLIYFQGTGAADDSGLPNDRFFAVRPEGSVSTLKIQRTERGDSAVYLCASSYPLAGYEQYFGPGTRLTVT.

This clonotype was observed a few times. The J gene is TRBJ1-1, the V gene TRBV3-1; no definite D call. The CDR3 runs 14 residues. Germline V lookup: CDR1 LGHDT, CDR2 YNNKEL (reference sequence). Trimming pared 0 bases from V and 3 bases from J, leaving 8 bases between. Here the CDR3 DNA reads TGTGCCAGCAGCCAAGAACGGGGATACACTGAAGCTTTCTTT. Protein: CASSQERGYTEAFF.

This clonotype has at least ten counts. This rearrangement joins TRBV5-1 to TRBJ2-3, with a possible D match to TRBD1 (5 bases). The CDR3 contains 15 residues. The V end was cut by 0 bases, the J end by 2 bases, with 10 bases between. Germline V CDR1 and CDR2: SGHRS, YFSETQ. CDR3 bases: TGCGCCAGCAGCTTGGTAGGACAAACCACAGATACGCAGTATTTT. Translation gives CASSLVGQTTDTQYF.

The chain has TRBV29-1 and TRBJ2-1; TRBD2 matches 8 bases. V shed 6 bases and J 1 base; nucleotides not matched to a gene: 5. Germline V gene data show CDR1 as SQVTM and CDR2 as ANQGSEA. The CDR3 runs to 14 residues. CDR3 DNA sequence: TGCAGCGTCCCCTTAGCGGGGTCCTACAATGAGCAGTTCTTC. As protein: CSVPLAGSYNEQFF.

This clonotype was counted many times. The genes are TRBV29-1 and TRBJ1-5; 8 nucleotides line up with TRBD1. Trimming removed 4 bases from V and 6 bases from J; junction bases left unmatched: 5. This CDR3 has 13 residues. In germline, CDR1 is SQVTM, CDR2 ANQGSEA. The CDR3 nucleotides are TGCAGCGTTGGCAGGGGGCTAGGTCAGCCCCAGCATTTT. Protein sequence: CSVGRGLGQPQHF.

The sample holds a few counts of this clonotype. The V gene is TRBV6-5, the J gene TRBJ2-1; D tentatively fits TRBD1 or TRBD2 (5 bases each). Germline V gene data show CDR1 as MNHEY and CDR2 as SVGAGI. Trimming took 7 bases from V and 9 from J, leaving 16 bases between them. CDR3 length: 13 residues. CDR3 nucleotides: TGTGCCAGCATCAGAGATGGGGGTGGTGAGCAGTTCTTC. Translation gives CASIRDGGGEQFF.

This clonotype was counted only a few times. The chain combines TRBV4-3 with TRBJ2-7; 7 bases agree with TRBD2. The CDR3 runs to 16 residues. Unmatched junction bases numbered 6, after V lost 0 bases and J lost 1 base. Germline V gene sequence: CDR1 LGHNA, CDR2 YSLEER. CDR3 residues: CASSQDRARGSYEQYF. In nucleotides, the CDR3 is TGCGCCAGCAGCCAAGATCGAGCGCGGGGGTCCTACGAGCAGTACTTC.

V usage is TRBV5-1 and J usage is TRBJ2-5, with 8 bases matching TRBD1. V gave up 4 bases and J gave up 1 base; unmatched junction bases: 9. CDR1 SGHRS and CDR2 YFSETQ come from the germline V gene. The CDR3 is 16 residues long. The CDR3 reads CASSQYITGGQETQYF. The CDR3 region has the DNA TGCGCCAGCAGCCAATACATAACAGGGGGCCAAGAGACCCAGTACTTC. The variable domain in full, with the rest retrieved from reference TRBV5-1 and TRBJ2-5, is KAGVTQTPRYLIKTRGQQVTLSCSPISGHRSVSWYQQTPGQGLQFLFEYFSETQRNKGNFPGRFSGRQFSNSRSEMNVSTLELGDSALYLCASSQYITGGQETQYFGPGTRLLVL.